Included here is one TCR beta chain sequence, with context. The target antigen is unknown. The source of the sample is a study of cytomegalovirus exposure and HLA in healthy donors. Whole-study results and caveats: The authors listed roughly 150 TCR beta chains as cytomegalovirus-associated.

The CDR3 totals 13 residues. Germline V gene lookup returns CDR1 SQVTM and CDR2 ANQGSEA. Germline trimming cut 3 bases from V and 4 bases from J; bases unmatched to any gene: 4. Using immunoSEQ multiplex PCR, the repertoire was profiled, and TCRdb retains in-frame clones only, with some absent. Of roughly 120,000 clones listed, about 88% were seen once; the top ten hold about 4.4%. The sample consisted of PBMCs. The sequence derives from a young man in good health and CMV-seropositive. The chain uses TRBV29-1 and TRBJ2-5; 8 nucleotides match TRBD1. CDR3: CSVEGQGAETQYF. CDR3 sequence (DNA): TGCAGCGTTGAGGGTCAGGGGGCAGAGACCCAGTACTTC.